Below are 16 T cell receptor beta chains sequenced from a single sample in a study of regulatory T cells in long-lasting Graves disease. The time point is: persistent/refractory GD, antithyroid drugs over 5 years with positive TRAb. PBMCs were the source of the RNA used for TCR sequencing. Construction of TCR beta libraries relied on iRepertoire HTBI primers and on Arm-PCR targeting CDR3 regions. TCRdb analysed the multiplex PCR reads with MiXCR anew, one entry per CDR3 protein. Here the sample spans about 430,000 distinct CDR3 sequences, roughly a fifth being singletons. Material: peripheral blood mononuclear cells (PBMCs), obtained when the disease was refractory, from a patient treated with antithyroid drugs. The receptors come from a female donor with Graves disease.

About this clonotype: A much larger clonotype is one base distant, so this may be a read error. The V call is TRBV12-3 or TRBV12-4, the J call TRBJ2-7; D is unclear. This CDR3 spans 15 amino acids. The V gene lost 8 bases and the J gene lost 5 bases, with 22 bases spanning the gap. Here the CDR3 reads CASGTPGPYYHEQYF. CDR3 in DNA: TGTGCCAGCGGTACCCCCGGGCCTTACTACCACGAGCAGTACTTC.

The sample holds many counts of this clonotype. An end of the junction differs from the germline gene, which may be a read error. The V call is TRBV5-1, the J call TRBJ2-2; D is perhaps TRBD1 (6 bases). CDR3 length equals 14 residues. From germline, CDR1 is SGHRS and CDR2 YFSETQ. For the CDR3, the DNA is TGTGCCAGCAGTAGGGACACAAACACCGGGGAGCTGTTTTTT. Translated: CASSRDTNTGELFF.

V gene TRBV6-1 combines with J gene TRBJ1-2; D is ambiguous. Germline values: CDR1 MNHNS, CDR2 SASEGT. The CDR3 totals 13 residues. Between the trimmed V and J ends, which lost 0 bases and 8 bases, there was a span of 10 bases. The CDR3 DNA reads as TGTGCCAGCAGTGAAGCCCCCTGGGAGGGCTACACCTTC. It translates to CASSEAPWEGYTF.

The chain combines TRBV15 with TRBJ2-1; TRBD2 matches 12 bases. J was trimmed by 2 bases and V by 0 bases; bases with no gene match: 5. The V gene's germline CDR1 is LNHNV and CDR2 YYDKDF (reference sequence). The CDR3 consists of 18 residues. The CDR3 here is CATSRDDGLAGTYNEQFF. The CDR3 DNA sequence: TGTGCCACCAGCAGAGATGACGGACTAGCGGGAACCTACAATGAGCAGTTCTTC.

This clonotype was picked up many times. The chain combines TRBV3-1 with TRBJ1-5; D call uncertain. V dropped 0 bases and J dropped 3 bases, with 6 bases sitting between them. CDR3 size: 14 residues. Per the germline V gene, CDR1 is LGHDT and CDR2 is YNNKEL (reference sequence). CDR3: CASSQDLANQPQHF. In DNA, the CDR3 is TGTGCCAGCAGCCAAGACCTCGCCAATCAGCCCCAGCATTTT.

This clonotype was seen only a few times. The V gene is TRBV30, the J gene TRBJ1-1; D uncertain. This CDR3 comprises 11 residues. In germline, CDR1 is GTSNPN, CDR2 SVGIG (reference sequence). Trimming removed 2 bases at V and 7 bases at J, with 8 bases between. In nucleotides, the CDR3 is TGTGCCTGGAGTTTGACTTTTGAAGCTTTCTTT. Its protein is CAWSLTFEAFF.

This chain uses TRBV28 with TRBJ1-1; TRBD1 matches at 8 bases. This CDR3 has 14 residues. V shed 10 bases and J 4 bases; nucleotides not matched to a gene: 11. The V gene's germline CDR1 is MDHEN and CDR2 SYDVKM. Written as DNA, the CDR3 is TGTGCCATCAGGCCAGGGGGCTCGGCCACTGAAGCTTTCTTT. Its protein is CAIRPGGSATEAFF.

This clonotype turned up a few times. This may arise from a read error, as a much more abundant clone is one base away. This chain connects TRBV11-2 to TRBJ2-5; 11 bases agree with TRBD1. With 1 base clipped from V and 3 bases from J, the junction kept 1 base outside the gene matches. Germline CDR1 and CDR2: SGHAT and FQNNGV. This CDR3 has 15 residues. The CDR3 protein is CASSLGDRGKETQYF. The CDR3 bases are TGTGCCAGCAGCTTAGGGGACAGGGGGAAAGAGACCCAGTACTTC.

Ten or more counts support this clonotype. This sequence joins TRBV19 and TRBJ2-5; D may be TRBD1 (5 bases). V was cut by 3 bases and J by 4 bases, with 18 bases left in between. The CDR3 is 16 amino acids. Germline assignment: CDR1 LNHDA and CDR2 SQIVND (reference sequence). The CDR3 loop reads CASSIGSLGAGETQYF. The DNA for the CDR3 is TGTGCCAGTAGTATTGGGTCGCTAGGGGCAGGAGAGACCCAGTACTTC.

The sample holds many counts of this clonotype. The J gene is TRBJ1-4, the V gene TRBV2, with no clear D. The CDR3 contains 16 residues. V was clipped by 8 bases and J by 0 bases, with 16 bases between them. CDR1 and CDR2 from the germline V gene are SNHLY and FYNNEI. The CDR3 region is CASWVSGITTNEKLFF. DNA for the CDR3: TGTGCCAGCTGGGTCTCCGGGATCACAACTAATGAAAAACTGTTTTTT.

This clonotype was recorded many times. The genes are TRBV10-3 and TRBJ2-7; D assignment may be TRBD1 or TRBD2 (6 bases each). CDR1 is ENHRY and CDR2 is SYGVKD in the germline V gene. The CDR3 totals 16 residues. V was trimmed by 2 bases and J by 1 base, leaving 15 bases between them. CDR3 residues: CAISEGWGAGSYEQYF. The CDR3 DNA reads as TGTGCCATCAGTGAGGGCTGGGGGGCCGGATCCTACGAGCAGTACTTC.

This chain uses TRBV28 with TRBJ2-1; no clear D gene. The germline V gene has CDR1 MDHEN and CDR2 SYDVKM. This CDR3 contains 12 residues. V dropped 1 base and J dropped 7 bases, with 5 bases sitting between them. The chain's CDR3 is CASSLSVNEQFF. Written as DNA, the CDR3 is TGTGCCAGCAGTTTATCCGTAAATGAGCAGTTCTTC. Based on the CDR3 plus reference TRBV28 and TRBJ2-1, the full variable domain is DVKVTQSSRYLVKRTGEKVFLECVQDMDHENMFWYRQDPGLGLRLIYFSYDVKMKEKGDIPEGYSVSREKKERFSLILESASTNQTSMYLCASSLSVNEQFFGPGTRLTVL.

This clonotype was seen a few times. This rearrangement joins TRBV15 to TRBJ2-5; 8 bases fit TRBD2. The CDR3 length is 17 residues. Germline trimming cut 0 bases from V and 3 bases from J; bases unmatched to any gene: 9. The V gene's germline CDR1 is LNHNV and CDR2 YYDKDF (reference sequence). The chain's CDR3 is CATSRDRSTSGKETQYF. The CDR3 coding sequence is TGTGCCACCAGCAGAGATCGGTCCACTAGCGGAAAAGAGACCCAGTACTTC.

This chain uses TRBV2 with TRBJ2-1, with TRBD2 as a possible D gene (5 bases). V lost 2 bases, J lost 3 bases, and 11 bases lay in between. Looked up from germline, CDR1 is SNHLY and CDR2 is FYNNEI. CDR3 length equals 15 residues. The CDR3 sequence: CASSERTPIYNEQFF. In nucleotides, the CDR3 is TGTGCCAGCAGTGAAAGGACTCCAATCTACAATGAGCAGTTCTTC.

Concerning this clonotype itself: A much larger clone is a single base away; this may be a read error. The rearrangement uses TRBV5-1 and TRBJ2-2; 7 bases are shared with TRBD2. CDR1 and CDR2 (germline): SGHRS, YFSETQ. CDR3 length: 15 amino acids. CDR3 nucleotide sequence: TGCGTCAGCCGGGGCGGGGGAAGGAACACCGGGGAGCTGTTTTTT. Amino acids: CVSRGGGRNTGELFF.

The chain uses TRBV4-1 and TRBJ2-2, with D possibly being TRBD2 (6 bases). Trimming stripped 2 bases from V and 2 bases from J, with 9 bases between. Germline loops: CDR1 MGHRA, CDR2 YSYEKL. The CDR3 covers 15 residues. The DNA of the CDR3 is TGCGCCAGCAGCCAATTGGGACTTAACACCGGGGAGCTGTTTTTT. Residues: CASSQLGLNTGELFF.